This T cell receptor (beta chain) was sequenced in a study of T-cell memory formation after mild COVID-19. TCRdb used MiXCR to reprocess the 5' RACE reads, holding one entry per CDR3 protein. The table includes a few hundred thousand distinct CDR3 sequences, approximately 19% detected once. The CDR3 covers 13 residues. Trimming at V came to 8 bases and at J to 1 base, leaving 1 base not matched to a gene. This receptor was obtained from a man aged 18 to 35 who had mild COVID-19 (a few samples of this study predate the infection). Cell type and time point are not known. The V and J genes are TRBV12-3 or TRBV12-4 and TRBJ2-3, with 9 positions matching TRBD1. The sequencing input was PBMCs or a T cell subset sorted from them (not recorded which). The chain's CDR3 is CASDRGGTDTQYF. The CDR3, as DNA: TGTGCCAGCGACAGGGGGGGCACAGATACGCAGTATTTT.